The TCR beta chain described here comes from a study of identical twins. This clonotype was seen a handful of times. The antigen remains undetermined. Overall study findings and caveats: Cross-sectional statistics underpinned the conclusions; the same donors were not followed. Twins showed weaker excess sharing in their beta out-of-frame sequences.

Template switching added a universal primer binding site, and final cDNA carried unique molecular identifiers. TCRdb processed the 5' RACE reads anew with MiXCR; each CDR3 protein has one entry. The repertoire holds around 680,000 distinct CDR3 sequences, 8.6% seen once, with roughly 0.97% in the top ten. These data were likewise used in another study, on yellow fever vaccine responses in identical twins. From that second work: Reportedly, the T cell response mounted by twins to vaccine seemed partly convergent, partly personalized.

This TCR derives from a woman between 18 and 30 years old in good health. Sequencing used PBMCs.

The CDR3 nucleotides read TGTGCCAGCAGTTTCAGAAGCGGGAGCCCGCCGGGCAATGAGCAGTTCTTC. This translates into CASSFRSGSPPGNEQFF. The chain couples TRBV28 to TRBJ2-1, with 8 bases aligning to TRBD2. Germline V CDR1 and CDR2: MDHEN, SYDVKM. V was pared by 3 bases and J by 6 bases, with 13 bases of the junction left unmatched. CDR3 size: 17 residues.